This TCR beta chain was sequenced during a study of CD8 T cells in ankylosing spondylitis. Study findings and constraints: A number of the motif variants had already been described in reactive arthritis synovial fluid and blood. Typical of ankylosing spondylitis blood, it appeared, was a TCR beta motif of fewer than 10 highly homologous variants. Disease-linked clones bore a CD8+ phenotype, appearing relatively rarely in peripheral blood.

The CDR3 loop spans 17 amino acids. V was clipped by 0 bases and J by 3 bases, with 18 bases between them. The V gene's germline CDR1 is SGHDN and CDR2 FVKESK. MiXCR, run by TCRdb on the 5' RACE reads, gives a single entry per CDR3 protein. The sample shows about 330,000 distinct CDR3 sequences, roughly 8% of them seen only once. A few counts support this clonotype. Its antigen remains unknown. The J gene is TRBJ2-7, the V gene TRBV14; perhaps D is TRBD1 or TRBD2 (6 bases each). Sequencing was done on a sample of blood, either unsorted or a sorted T cell fraction (not recorded which). The source of this sequence is a male donor with ankylosing spondylitis. For the CDR3, the DNA is TGTGCCAGCAGCCAAGATCTGATTCGGGGGCTCGGCTACGAGCAGTACTTC. Encoded protein: CASSQDLIRGLGYEQYF.